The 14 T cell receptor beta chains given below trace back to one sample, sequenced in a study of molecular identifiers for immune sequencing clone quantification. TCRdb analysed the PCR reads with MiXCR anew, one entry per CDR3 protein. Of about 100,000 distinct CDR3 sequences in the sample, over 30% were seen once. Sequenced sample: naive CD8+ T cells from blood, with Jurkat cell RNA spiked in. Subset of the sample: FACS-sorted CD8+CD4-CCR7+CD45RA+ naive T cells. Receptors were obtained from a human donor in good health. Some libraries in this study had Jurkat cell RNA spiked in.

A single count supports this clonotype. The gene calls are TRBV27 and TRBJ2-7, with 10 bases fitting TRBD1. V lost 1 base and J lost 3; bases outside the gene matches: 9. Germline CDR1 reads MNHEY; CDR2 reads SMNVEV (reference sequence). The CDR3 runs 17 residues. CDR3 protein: CASSLLSGTGDFYEQYF. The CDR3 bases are TGTGCCAGCAGTTTATTATCCGGGACAGGGGACTTCTACGAGCAGTACTTC.

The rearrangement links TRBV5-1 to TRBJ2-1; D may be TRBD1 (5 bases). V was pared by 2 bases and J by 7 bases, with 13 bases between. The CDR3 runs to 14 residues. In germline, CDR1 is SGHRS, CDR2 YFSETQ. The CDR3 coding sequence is TGCGCCAGCAGCTTACCCACAGGCCTGAATGAGCAGTTCTTC. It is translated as CASSLPTGLNEQFF.

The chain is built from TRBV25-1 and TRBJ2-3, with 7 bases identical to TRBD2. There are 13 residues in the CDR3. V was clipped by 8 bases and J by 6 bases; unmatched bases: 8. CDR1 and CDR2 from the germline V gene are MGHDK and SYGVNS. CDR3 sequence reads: CASGGTSVDTQYF. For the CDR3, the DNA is TGTGCCAGCGGTGGAACTAGCGTCGATACGCAGTATTTT.

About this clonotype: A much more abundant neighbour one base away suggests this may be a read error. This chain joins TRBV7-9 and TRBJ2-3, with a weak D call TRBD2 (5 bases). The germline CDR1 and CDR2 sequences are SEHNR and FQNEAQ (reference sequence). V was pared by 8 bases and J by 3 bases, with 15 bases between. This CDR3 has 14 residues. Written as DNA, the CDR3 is TGTGCCAGCGGAGGCGGACTGTGGACAGATACGCAGTATTTT. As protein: CASGGGLWTDTQYF.

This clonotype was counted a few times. Written as DNA, the CDR3 is TGTGCCAGCAGCCAAAGGGTCAACACCTACGAGCAGTACTTC. Encoded protein: CASSQRVNTYEQYF. V usage is TRBV14 and J usage is TRBJ2-7, with D uncertain. The CDR3 consists of 14 residues. Germline CDR1 reads SGHDN; CDR2 reads FVKESK. V lost 2 bases and J lost 2, with 10 bases in between.

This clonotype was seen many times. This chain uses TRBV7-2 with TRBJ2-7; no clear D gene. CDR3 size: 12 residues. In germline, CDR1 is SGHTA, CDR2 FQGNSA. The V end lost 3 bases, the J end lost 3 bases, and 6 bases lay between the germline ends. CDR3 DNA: TGTGCCAGCAGCTTGACCCTCTACGAGCAGTACTTC. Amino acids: CASSLTLYEQYF.

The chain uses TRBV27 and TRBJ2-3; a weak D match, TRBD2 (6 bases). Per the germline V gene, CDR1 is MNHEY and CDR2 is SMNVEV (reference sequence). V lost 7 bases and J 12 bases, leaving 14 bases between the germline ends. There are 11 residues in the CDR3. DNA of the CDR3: TGTGCCAGCAAGGGGATGGGAGGACAGTATTTT. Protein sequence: CASKGMGGQYF.

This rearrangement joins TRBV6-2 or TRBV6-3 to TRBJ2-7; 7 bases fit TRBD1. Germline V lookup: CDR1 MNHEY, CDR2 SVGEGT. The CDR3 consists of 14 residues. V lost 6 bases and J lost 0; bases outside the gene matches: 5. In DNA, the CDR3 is TGTGCCAGCAGACACAGGGGTCTCTCCTACGAGCAGTACTTC. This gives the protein CASRHRGLSYEQYF.

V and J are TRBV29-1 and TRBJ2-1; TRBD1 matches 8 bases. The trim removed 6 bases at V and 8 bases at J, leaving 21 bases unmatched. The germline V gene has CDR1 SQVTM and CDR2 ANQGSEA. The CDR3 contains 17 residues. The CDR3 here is CSVERTGRIGYVYEQFF. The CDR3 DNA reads TGCAGCGTCGAACGGACAGGGCGAATTGGTTATGTCTATGAGCAGTTCTTC.

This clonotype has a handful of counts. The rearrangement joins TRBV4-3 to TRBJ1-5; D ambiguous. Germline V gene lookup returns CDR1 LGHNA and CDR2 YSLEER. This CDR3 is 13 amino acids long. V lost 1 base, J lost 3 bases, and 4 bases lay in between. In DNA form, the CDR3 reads TGCGCCAGCAGCCAAGGAAACAATCAGCCCCAGCATTTT. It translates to CASSQGNNQPQHF.

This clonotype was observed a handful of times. In DNA form, the CDR3 reads TGTGCCAGCAGATCTCAGGGGGACAATGAGCAGTTCTTC. Residues: CASRSQGDNEQFF. The chain joins TRBV7-9 to TRBJ2-1; 7 nucleotides match TRBD1. The CDR3 runs 13 residues. Trimming cost V 6 bases and J 5 bases; bases outside gene matches: 4. From germline, CDR1 is SEHNR and CDR2 FQNEAQ (reference sequence). Using reference TRBV7-9 and TRBJ2-1 for the parts outside the CDR3, the full variable domain is DTGVSQNPRHKITKRGQNVTFRCDPISEHNRLYWYRQTLGQGPEFLTYFQNEAQLEKSRLLSDRFSAERPKGSFSTLEIQRTEQGDSAMYLCASRSQGDNEQFFGPGTRLTVL.

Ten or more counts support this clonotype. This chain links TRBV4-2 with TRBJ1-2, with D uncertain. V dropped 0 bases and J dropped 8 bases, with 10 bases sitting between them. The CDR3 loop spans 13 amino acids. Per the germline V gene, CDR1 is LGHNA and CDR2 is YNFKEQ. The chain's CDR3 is CASSQDAGFGYTF. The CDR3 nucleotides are TGTGCCAGCAGCCAAGATGCGGGGTTCGGCTACACCTTC.

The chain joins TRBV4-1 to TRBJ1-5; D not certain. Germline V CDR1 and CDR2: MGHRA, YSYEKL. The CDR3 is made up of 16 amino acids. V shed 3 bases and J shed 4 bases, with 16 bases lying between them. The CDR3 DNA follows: TGCGCCAGCAGCCAGAGTGATCTGCTAAATAATCAGCCCCAGCATTTT. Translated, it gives CASSQSDLLNNQPQHF.

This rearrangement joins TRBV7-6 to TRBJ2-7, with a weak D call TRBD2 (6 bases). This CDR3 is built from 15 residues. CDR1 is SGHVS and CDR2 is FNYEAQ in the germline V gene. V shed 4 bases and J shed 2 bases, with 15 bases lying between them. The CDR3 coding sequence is TGTGCCAGCAGCTCAGAGGCGGGGTCCCCCTACGAGCAGTACTTC. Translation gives CASSSEAGSPYEQYF.